The 21 T cell receptor beta chains below were found in one sample sequenced in a study of T cell changes during pregnancy in multiple sclerosis. This table comes from immunoSEQ multiplex PCR, and its TCRdb copy is limited to in-frame clones, with some not included. The sample lists about 93,000 clones, approximately 90% occurring once. This specimen consisted of peripheral blood, obtained before pregnancy. The receptors were gathered from a female donor with multiple sclerosis, enrolled in a pregnancy study.

This chain uses TRBV18 with TRBJ2-7, with TRBD1 matching 8 bases. This CDR3 region has 13 residues. Trimming removed 4 bases from V and 7 bases from J; junction bases left unmatched: 6. Germline loops: CDR1 KGHSH, CDR2 LQKENI. This CDR3 is CASSLGTGGEQYF. As DNA, the CDR3 is TGTGCCAGCTCACTCGGGACAGGAGGGGAGCAGTACTTC.

The rearrangement uses TRBV5-1 and TRBJ2-7; perhaps TRBD1 as D (6 bases). From germline, CDR1 is SGHRS and CDR2 YFSETQ. Trimming cost V 6 bases and J 2 bases, with 15 bases left between them. The length of the CDR3 is 14 residues. In DNA form, the CDR3 reads TGCGCCAGCACCCTTCTGACAGGAACCTACGAGCAGTACTTC. It translates to CASTLLTGTYEQYF.

This chain joins TRBV30 and TRBJ2-3; no reliable D call. CDR1 and CDR2 (germline): GTSNPN, SVGIG (reference sequence). V was trimmed by 0 bases and J by 3 bases, leaving 4 bases between them. CDR3 length equals 12 residues. CDR3 protein: CAWSVLTDTQYF. The CDR3, as DNA: TGTGCCTGGAGTGTTCTGACAGATACGCAGTATTTT.

This clone has just one count. Other DNA sequences in the same sample also yield this CDR3. The chain has TRBV7-2 and TRBJ1-2; D is possibly TRBD1 (6 bases). The CDR3 has 13 residues. The V end lost 5 bases, the J end lost 2 bases, and 9 bases lay between the germline ends. Germline-derived CDR1 and CDR2 are SGHTA and FQGNSA. The CDR3 is CASSPDRNYGYTF. CDR3 sequence (DNA): TGTGCCAGCAGCCCGGACAGAAACTATGGCTACACCTTC.

This chain connects TRBV19 to TRBJ1-1, with no clear D. Germline V gives CDR1 LNHDA, CDR2 SQIVND (reference sequence). Trimming took off 5 bases at V and 4 bases at J, with 14 bases between the two ends. The CDR3 contains 14 residues. CDR3 residues: CASSPRWAFTEAFF. The CDR3 DNA follows: TGTGCCAGTAGTCCCCGGTGGGCATTCACTGAAGCTTTCTTT.

The chain is built from TRBV19 and TRBJ1-1, with D unclear. CDR1 is LNHDA and CDR2 is SQIVND in the germline V gene (reference sequence). The V gene lost 1 base and the J gene lost 5 bases, with 11 bases spanning the gap. CDR3 length: 14 residues. CDR3 protein: CASSIVPGLTEAFF. The DNA of the CDR3 is TGTGCCAGTAGTATAGTGCCTGGGCTGACTGAAGCTTTCTTT.

The chain has TRBV5-1 and TRBJ2-3; possibly TRBD2 for D (6 bases). Trimming left V 4 bases short and J 6 bases short, with 21 bases between. CDR3 length: 16 residues. Germline V lookup: CDR1 SGHRS, CDR2 YFSETQ. CDR3 loop: CASSTARDSKRDTQYF. In DNA form, the CDR3 reads TGCGCCAGCAGCACCGCCCGGGACTCAAAGAGGGATACGCAGTATTTT.

The rearrangement uses TRBV30 and TRBJ2-3, with a weak D call TRBD1 (6 bases). V gave up 5 bases and J gave up 0 bases, with 9 bases separating them. The CDR3 has 13 amino acids. Germline CDR1 reads GTSNPN; CDR2 reads SVGIG (reference sequence). The CDR3 region has the DNA TGTGCCTGGGACAGGACTAGCACAGATACGCAGTATTTT. It codes for CAWDRTSTDTQYF.

The rearrangement joins TRBV7-6 to TRBJ2-1, with D possibly matching TRBD2 (6 bases). The V and J ends lost 0 bases and 5 bases respectively, with 8 bases between them. Germline CDR1 reads SGHVS; CDR2 reads FNYEAQ. The CDR3 is made up of 14 amino acids. CDR3: CASSLAGEDNEQFF. In nucleotides, the CDR3 is TGTGCCAGCAGCTTAGCGGGGGAGGACAATGAGCAGTTCTTC.

The chain is built from TRBV4-1 and TRBJ2-2; D call uncertain. Germline lookup yields CDR1 MGHRA and CDR2 YSYEKL. The CDR3 is made up of 18 amino acids. V was pared by 1 base and J by 3 bases, with 18 bases between. For the CDR3, the DNA is TGCGCCAGCAGCCAAGGAAAGCCCTACCGCGAGTACACCGGGGAGCTGTTTTTT. This codes for CASSQGKPYREYTGELFF.

This chain connects TRBV10-3 to TRBJ2-3; no clear D gene. The V gene's germline CDR1 is ENHRY and CDR2 SYGVKD. Trimming left V 3 bases short and J 2 bases short, with 6 bases between. There are 13 residues in the CDR3. The CDR3 DNA follows: TGTGCCATCAGTGAACAGTCCACAGATACGCAGTATTTT. Translation: CAISEQSTDTQYF.

The genes are TRBV28 and TRBJ1-4; D might be TRBD1 (5 bases). V gave up 3 bases and J gave up 6 bases, with 14 bases separating them. The CDR3 runs 15 residues. Germline CDR1 and CDR2: MDHEN and SYDVKM. The CDR3 reads CASSFQGVRDEKLFF. CDR3 nucleotide sequence: TGTGCCAGCAGTTTCCAGGGTGTACGGGATGAAAAACTGTTTTTT. Based on the CDR3 plus reference TRBV28 and TRBJ1-4, the full variable domain is DVKVTQSSRYLVKRTGEKVFLECVQDMDHENMFWYRQDPGLGLRLIYFSYDVKMKEKGDIPEGYSVSREKKERFSLILESASTNQTSMYLCASSFQGVRDEKLFFGSGTQLSVL.

This clone was seen a handful of times. The CDR3 here is CASSIGTANYGYTF. The CDR3, as DNA: TGTGCCAGCAGCATCGGGACAGCTAACTATGGCTACACCTTC. The genes are TRBV11-2 and TRBJ1-2; 7 nucleotides line up with TRBD1. After removal of 5 bases from V and 0 bases from J, the junction contained 3 bases not matched to a gene. The CDR3 extends over 14 amino acids. Germline loops: CDR1 SGHAT, CDR2 FQNNGV.

The chain employs TRBV27 and TRBJ1-2, with 7 bases that match TRBD1. J was trimmed by 2 bases and V by 0 bases; bases with no gene match: 3. The CDR3 covers 15 residues. Germline V gives CDR1 MNHEY, CDR2 SMNVEV (reference sequence). The chain's CDR3 is CASSLSGGQNYGYTF. The CDR3 region has the DNA TGTGCCAGCAGTTTATCGGGGGGACAGAACTATGGCTACACCTTC.

The V call is TRBV13, the J call TRBJ2-1; no definite D call. The CDR3 sequence is 13 residues long. Trimming left V 6 bases short and J 7 bases short, with 13 bases between. The germline V gene has CDR1 PRHDT and CDR2 FYEKMQ (reference sequence). Here the CDR3 DNA reads TGTGCCAGCAGGGCGGTTGATAGGAATGAGCAGTTCTTC. Translating it yields CASRAVDRNEQFF.

This clone is medium-sized (0.01 to 0.1%). The chain couples TRBV6-5 to TRBJ2-7; TRBD1 is a possible D gene (6 bases). V dropped 8 bases and J dropped 3 bases, with 17 bases sitting between them. Germline V gene lookup returns CDR1 MNHEY and CDR2 SVGAGI. This CDR3 is 14 amino acids long. DNA for the CDR3: TGTGCCAGCGGACCGGACAGTTTAAGCTACGAGCAGTACTTC. Protein sequence: CASGPDSLSYEQYF.

A single count supports this clone. This chain's CDR3 is CASSLARTSASYEQYF. The CDR3 DNA reads TGTGCCAGCAGCTTGGCCAGGACTAGCGCCTCCTACGAGCAGTACTTC. The chain is built from TRBV5-4 and TRBJ2-7; 9 bases line up with TRBD2. With 0 bases clipped from V and 0 bases from J, the junction kept 4 bases outside the gene matches. The CDR3 spans 16 residues. Germline V gives CDR1 SGHNT, CDR2 YYREEE (reference sequence). Together with reference TRBV5-4 and TRBJ2-7, the CDR3 gives the full variable domain: ETGVTQSPTHLIKTRGQQVTLRCSSQSGHNTVSWYQQALGQGPQFIFQYYREEENGRGNFPPRFSGLQFPNYSSELNVNALELDDSALYLCASSLARTSASYEQYFGPGTRLTVT.

The DNA for the CDR3 is TGTGCCAGCAGGCTCCGGGGGGTTTCCGAAACTAATGAAAAACTGTTTTTT. The encoded protein is CASRLRGVSETNEKLFF. The rearrangement joins TRBV28 to TRBJ1-4; D is possibly TRBD1 (5 bases). This CDR3 has 17 amino acids. The ends were cut back, 6 bases at V and 1 base at J, with 18 bases in the middle. CDR1 and CDR2 from the germline V gene are MDHEN and SYDVKM.

This clone showed up just once. The chain combines TRBV19 with TRBJ1-4; 9 nucleotides line up with TRBD1. J was trimmed by 5 bases and V by 5 bases; bases with no gene match: 6. The CDR3 is 15 residues long. Germline V gives CDR1 LNHDA, CDR2 SQIVND (reference sequence). In nucleotides, the CDR3 is TGTGCCAGTAGTTCACCGGGACAGGGAAATGAAAAACTGTTTTTT. Amino acid sequence: CASSSPGQGNEKLFF.

A single count supports this clone. The gene calls are TRBV9 and TRBJ2-3; D is undetermined. Trimming shortened V by 0 bases and J by 2 bases, and 7 bases separated the two germline ends. Germline CDR1 is SGDLS and CDR2 is YYNGEE. This CDR3 has 14 residues. This CDR3 is CASSVGPFTDTQYF. CDR3 nucleotides: TGTGCCAGCAGCGTAGGTCCGTTCACAGATACGCAGTATTTT.

The V gene is TRBV5-5, the J gene TRBJ1-2; TRBD1 is a possible D gene (5 bases). Between the trimmed V and J ends, which lost 2 bases and 1 base, there was a span of 6 bases. CDR1 and CDR2 (germline): SGHKS, YYEKEE (reference sequence). CDR3 size: 13 residues. The CDR3 DNA reads as TGTGCCAGCAGCTTTCAGGGTAACTATGGCTACACCTTC. Amino acids: CASSFQGNYGYTF.